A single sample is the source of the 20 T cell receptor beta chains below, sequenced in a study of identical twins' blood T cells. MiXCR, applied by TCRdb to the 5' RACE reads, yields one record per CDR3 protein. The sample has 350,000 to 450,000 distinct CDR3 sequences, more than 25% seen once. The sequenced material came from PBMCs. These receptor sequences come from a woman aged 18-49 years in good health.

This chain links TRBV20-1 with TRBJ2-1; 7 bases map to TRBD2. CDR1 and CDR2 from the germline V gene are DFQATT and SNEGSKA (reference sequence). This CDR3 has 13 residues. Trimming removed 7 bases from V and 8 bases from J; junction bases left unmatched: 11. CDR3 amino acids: CSEGGGRDDEQFF. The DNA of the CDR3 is TGCAGTGAAGGAGGCGGGAGAGACGATGAGCAGTTCTTC.

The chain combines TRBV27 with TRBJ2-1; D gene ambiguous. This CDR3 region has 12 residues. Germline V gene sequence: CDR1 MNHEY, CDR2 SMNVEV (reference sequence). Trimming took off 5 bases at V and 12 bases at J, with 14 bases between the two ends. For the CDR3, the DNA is TGTGCCAGCAGTAGTCCGGCCGATAGGCAGTTCTTC. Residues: CASSSPADRQFF.

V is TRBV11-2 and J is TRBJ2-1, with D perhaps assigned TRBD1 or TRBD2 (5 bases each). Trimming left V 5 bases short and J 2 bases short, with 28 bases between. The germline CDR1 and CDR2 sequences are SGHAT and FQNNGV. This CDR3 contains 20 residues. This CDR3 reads CASSALKGPTRGYPYNEQFF. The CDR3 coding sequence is TGTGCCAGCAGCGCATTGAAGGGACCTACCCGGGGCTACCCCTACAATGAGCAGTTCTTC.

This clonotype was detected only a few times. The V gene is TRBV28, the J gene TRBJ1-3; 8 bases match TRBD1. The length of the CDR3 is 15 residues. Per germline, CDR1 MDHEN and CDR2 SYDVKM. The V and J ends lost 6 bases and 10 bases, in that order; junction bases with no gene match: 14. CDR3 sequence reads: CASSLLRTGPTTIYF. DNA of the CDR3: TGTGCCAGCAGCCTCCTTAGGACAGGGCCTACAACCATATATTTT.

The CDR3 spells CASSSQPTGNTEAFF. CDR3 bases: TGTGCCAGCAGTTCCCAACCGACAGGGAACACTGAAGCTTTCTTT. This chain links TRBV12-3 or TRBV12-4 with TRBJ1-1; TRBD1 is a possible D gene (6 bases). The CDR3 extends over 15 amino acids. V was shortened by 4 bases and J by 1 base, with 13 bases between the two germline ends.

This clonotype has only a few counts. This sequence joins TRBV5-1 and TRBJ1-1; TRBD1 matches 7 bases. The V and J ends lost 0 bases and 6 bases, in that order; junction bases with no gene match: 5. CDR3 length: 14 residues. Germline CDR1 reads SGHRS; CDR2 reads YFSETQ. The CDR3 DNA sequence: TGCGCCAGCAGCTTGGCCTGGCAGGGGGCTGAAGCTTTCTTT. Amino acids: CASSLAWQGAEAFF.

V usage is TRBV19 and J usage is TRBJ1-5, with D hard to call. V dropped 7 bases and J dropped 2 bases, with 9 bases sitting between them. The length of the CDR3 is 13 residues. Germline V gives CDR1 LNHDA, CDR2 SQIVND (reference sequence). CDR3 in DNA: TGTGCCAGTACGTCTTACCGCAATCAGCCCCAGCATTTT. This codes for CASTSYRNQPQHF.

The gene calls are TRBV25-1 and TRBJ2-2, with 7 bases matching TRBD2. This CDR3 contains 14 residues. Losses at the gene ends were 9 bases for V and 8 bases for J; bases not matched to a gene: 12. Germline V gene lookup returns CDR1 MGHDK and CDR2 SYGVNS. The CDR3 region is CASSGPGGGGELFF. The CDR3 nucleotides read TGTGCCAGTTCCGGACCGGGAGGTGGGGGGGAGCTGTTTTTT.

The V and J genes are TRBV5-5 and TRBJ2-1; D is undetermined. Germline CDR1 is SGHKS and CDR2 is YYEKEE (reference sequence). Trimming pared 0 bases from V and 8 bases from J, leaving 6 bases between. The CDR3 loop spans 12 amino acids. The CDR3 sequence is CASSLEVHEQFF. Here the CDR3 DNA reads TGTGCCAGCAGCTTGGAGGTCCATGAGCAGTTCTTC.

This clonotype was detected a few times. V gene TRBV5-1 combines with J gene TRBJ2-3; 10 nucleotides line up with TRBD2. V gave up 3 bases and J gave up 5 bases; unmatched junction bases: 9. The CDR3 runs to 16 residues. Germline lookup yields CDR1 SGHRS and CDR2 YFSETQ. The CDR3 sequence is CASSSRAGGPGDTQYF. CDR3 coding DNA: TGCGCCAGCAGCTCCAGAGCGGGAGGGCCTGGAGATACGCAGTATTTT.

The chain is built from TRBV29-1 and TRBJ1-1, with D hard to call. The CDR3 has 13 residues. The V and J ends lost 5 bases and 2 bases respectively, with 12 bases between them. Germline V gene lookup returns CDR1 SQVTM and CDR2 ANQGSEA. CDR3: CSVRQQYNTEAFF. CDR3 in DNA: TGCAGCGTTCGTCAACAGTATAACACTGAAGCTTTCTTT.

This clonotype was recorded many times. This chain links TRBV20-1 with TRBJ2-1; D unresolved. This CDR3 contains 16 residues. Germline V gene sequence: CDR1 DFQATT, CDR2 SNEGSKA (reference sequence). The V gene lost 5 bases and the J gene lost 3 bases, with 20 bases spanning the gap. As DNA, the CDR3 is TGCAGTGCTTCAATTTCAGGAATGTCAGACTACAATGAGCAGTTCTTC. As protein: CSASISGMSDYNEQFF.

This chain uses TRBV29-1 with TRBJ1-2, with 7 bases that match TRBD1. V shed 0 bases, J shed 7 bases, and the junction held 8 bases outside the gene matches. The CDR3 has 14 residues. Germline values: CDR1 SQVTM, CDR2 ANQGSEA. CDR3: CSVEEEWTGCGYTF. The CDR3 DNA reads TGCAGCGTTGAAGAGGAGTGGACAGGCTGTGGCTACACCTTC.

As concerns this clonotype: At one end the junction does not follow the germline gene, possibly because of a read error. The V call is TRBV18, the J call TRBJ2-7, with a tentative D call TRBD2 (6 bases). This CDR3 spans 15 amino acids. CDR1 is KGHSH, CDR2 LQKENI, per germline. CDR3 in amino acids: CANSPKRASSYEQYF. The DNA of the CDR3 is TGTGCCAACTCACCGAAGCGGGCGAGCTCCTACGAGCAGTACTTC.

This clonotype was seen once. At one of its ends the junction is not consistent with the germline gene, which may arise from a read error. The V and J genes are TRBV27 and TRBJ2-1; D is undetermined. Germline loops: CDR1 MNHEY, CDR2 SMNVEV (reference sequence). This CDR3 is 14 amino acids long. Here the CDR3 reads CAGSLSRGYNEQFF. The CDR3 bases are TGTGCCGGCAGTTTATCTCGCGGATACAATGAGCAGTTCTTC.

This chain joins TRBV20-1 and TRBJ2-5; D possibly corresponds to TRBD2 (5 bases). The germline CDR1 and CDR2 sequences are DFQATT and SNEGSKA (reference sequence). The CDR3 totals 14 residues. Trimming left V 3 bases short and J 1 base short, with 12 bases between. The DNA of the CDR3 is TGCAGTGCTAGCACCCAGGCGGGCCAAGAGACCCAGTACTTC. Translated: CSASTQAGQETQYF.

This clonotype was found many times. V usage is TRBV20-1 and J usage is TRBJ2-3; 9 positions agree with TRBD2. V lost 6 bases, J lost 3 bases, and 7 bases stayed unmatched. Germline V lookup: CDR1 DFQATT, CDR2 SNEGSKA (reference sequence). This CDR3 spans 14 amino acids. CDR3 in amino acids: CSAHSGGTTDTQYF. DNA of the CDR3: TGCAGTGCGCATAGCGGGGGTACTACAGATACGCAGTATTTT.

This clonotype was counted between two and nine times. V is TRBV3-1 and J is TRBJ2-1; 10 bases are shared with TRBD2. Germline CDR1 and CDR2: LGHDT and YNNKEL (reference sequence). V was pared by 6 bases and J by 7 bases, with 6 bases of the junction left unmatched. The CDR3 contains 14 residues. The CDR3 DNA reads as TGTGCCAGCAGTGTTACTAGCGGGACAAATGAGCAGTTCTTC. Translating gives CASSVTSGTNEQFF.

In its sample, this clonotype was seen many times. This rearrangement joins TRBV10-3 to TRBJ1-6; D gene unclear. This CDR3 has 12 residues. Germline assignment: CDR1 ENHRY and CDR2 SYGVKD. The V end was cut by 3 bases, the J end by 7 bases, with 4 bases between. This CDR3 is CAISEANSPLHF. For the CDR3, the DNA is TGTGCCATCAGTGAAGCGAATTCACCCCTCCACTTT.

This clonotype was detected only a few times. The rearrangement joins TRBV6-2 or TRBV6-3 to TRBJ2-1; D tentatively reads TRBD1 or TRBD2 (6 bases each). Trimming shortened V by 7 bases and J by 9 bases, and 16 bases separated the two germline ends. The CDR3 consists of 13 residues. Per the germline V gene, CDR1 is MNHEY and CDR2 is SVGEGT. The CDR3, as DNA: TGTGCCAGCACCTTAAGAGGAGGGGGTGAGCAGTTCTTC. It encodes CASTLRGGGEQFF.